Described below is a single TCR beta chain sequence and its context. Its antigen remains unidentified. The donors were members of the validation cohort, which comprised approximately 120 subjects and was separate from the first cohort of several hundred subjects. Clones were read by immunoSEQ multiplex PCR, and TCRdb kept only the in-frame ones, dropping some. The sample lists 200,000 to 250,000 clones, just over 90% occurring once. The record originates from a study of cytomegalovirus exposure and HLA in healthy donors. The ends were cut back, 2 bases at V and 2 bases at J, with 13 bases in the middle. The CDR3 extends over 16 amino acids. Germline V gene sequence: CDR1 MGHRA, CDR2 YSYEKL. General study findings and limits: A list of 150 or so TCR beta chains associated with cytomegalovirus was given. Using the classifier, cytomegalovirus status was reportedly diagnosed with high specificity and sensitivity.

The TCR originated in a woman aged 18-29 years in good health and CMV-seronegative. The specimen was PBMCs. The chain employs TRBV4-1 and TRBJ2-1, with D possibly being TRBD1 (6 bases). Here the CDR3 DNA reads TGCGCCAGCAGCCAACGTGGGGGCGAGACCTACAATGAGCAGTTCTTC. Protein product: CASSQRGGETYNEQFF.